Listed here are 30 T cell receptor beta chains from one sample, sequenced in a study of cytomegalovirus exposure and HLA in healthy donors. Vbeta (60) and Jbeta (13) primers were used in the PCR. The table came from immunoSEQ multiplex PCR; TCRdb's copy has only in-frame clones and leaves some out. The profile shows about 150,000 clones, 79% of them singletons. The material sequenced was PBMCs. These TCRs come from a man aged 45-65 years in good health and CMV-seropositive.

Comment on this clone: Additional DNA sequences in this sample encode the identical CDR3. The chain links TRBV14 to TRBJ2-7; 8 bases map to TRBD1. Unmatched junction bases numbered 7, after V lost 4 bases and J lost 5 bases. Per the germline V gene, CDR1 is SGHDN and CDR2 is FVKESK. This CDR3 spans 14 amino acids. CDR3 sequence (DNA): TGTGCCAGCAGCCTTGGACAGGGCTTCCACGAGCAGTACTTC. Encoded protein: CASSLGQGFHEQYF.

The chain employs TRBV5-5 and TRBJ2-7; D may be TRBD2 (5 bases). The CDR3 runs to 15 residues. In germline, CDR1 is SGHKS, CDR2 YYEKEE (reference sequence). V lost 2 bases to trimming and J lost 5 bases, with 17 bases between them. The CDR3 DNA sequence: TGTGCCAGCAGCTTCTTACCTGAGGGCCCCCACGAGCAGTACTTC. Protein sequence: CASSFLPEGPHEQYF.

This clone appeared once. Other DNA variants within this sample encode the same CDR3. The chain links TRBV7-3 to TRBJ2-1; 8 nucleotides line up with TRBD2. Germline V gene sequence: CDR1 SGHTA, CDR2 FQGTGA. Losses at the gene ends were 2 bases for V and 4 bases for J; bases not matched to a gene: 1. CDR3 length: 14 amino acids. The CDR3 DNA reads as TGTGCCAGCAGCTTAGGACTAGCTTACAATGAGCAGTTCTTC. This gives the protein CASSLGLAYNEQFF.

The gene calls are TRBV21-1 and TRBJ2-3; no check of the table's D call, TRBD2, against the DNA was made. TRBV21-1 is noted as a pseudogene. The CDR3 contains 8 residues. The CDR3 region is CASSKGLF. The CDR3 region has the DNA TGTGCCAGCAGCAAAGGCCTATTT.

V and J are TRBV5-1 and TRBJ2-1; 8 bases are a match to TRBD2. The germline V gene encodes CDR1 SGHRS and CDR2 YFSETQ. The ends lost 7 bases at V and 0 bases at J; junction bases unmatched: 21. The CDR3 totals 20 residues. The CDR3 DNA is TGCGCCAGCTCCCGGGAGGGTCCTAGGCCGAGCGGGATCTCCTACAATGAGCAGTTCTTC. Translated, it gives CASSREGPRPSGISYNEQFF.

The CDR3 loop reads CASSGRPQETQYF. CDR3 nucleotide sequence: TGCGCCAGCAGCGGGAGGCCCCAAGAGACCCAGTACTTC. The chain joins TRBV5-1 to TRBJ2-5; tentative D call: TRBD2 (6 bases). V lost 4 bases, J lost 1 base, and 8 bases lay in between. The CDR3 runs 13 residues. Germline CDR1 is SGHRS and CDR2 is YFSETQ.

The chain couples TRBV5-1 to TRBJ2-7; 12 bases align to TRBD1. With V trimmed by 4 bases and J by 5 bases, 7 bases remained unmatched. The germline gives CDR1 SGHRS, CDR2 YFSETQ. There are 15 residues in the CDR3. The CDR3 DNA sequence: TGCGCCAGCAGCCCCTGGGGACAGGGGGCCAACGAGCAGTACTTC. Protein sequence: CASSPWGQGANEQYF.

This clone was found a few times. The CDR3 nucleotides read TGCGCCAGCAGCTTTGGGCAGGGCACTGAAGCTTTCTTT. Amino acids: CASSFGQGTEAFF. The chain combines TRBV5-1 with TRBJ1-1; D is possibly TRBD1 (5 bases). CDR1 and CDR2 from the germline V gene are SGHRS and YFSETQ. This CDR3 has 13 residues. Deletions cut 2 bases from V and 4 bases from J, with 9 bases between.

The J gene is TRBJ1-4, the V gene TRBV2, with TRBD1 matching 8 bases. CDR1 is SNHLY, CDR2 FYNNEI, per germline. CDR3 length: 15 residues. J gave up 5 bases and V 7 bases, and 9 bases lay outside the gene matches. This CDR3 reads CASTGRTGTNEKLFF. Here the CDR3 DNA reads TGTGCCAGCACGGGGCGGACAGGGACGAATGAAAAACTGTTTTTT.

Turning to this clone: At one end the junction does not follow the germline gene, possibly because of a read error. V and J are TRBV7-9 and TRBJ2-1, with 13 nucleotides matching TRBD2. The germline gives CDR1 SEHNR, CDR2 FQNEAQ (reference sequence). The CDR3 contains 16 residues. Written as DNA, the CDR3 is TGTTCCAGCAGTCCAGGACTAGCGGGAGAAGGGAGTGAGCAGTTCTTC. Its protein product is CSSSPGLAGEGSEQFF.

The chain joins TRBV2 to TRBJ2-1; D is possibly TRBD2 (5 bases). Germline assignment: CDR1 SNHLY and CDR2 FYNNEI. V lost 5 bases and J 0 bases, leaving 11 bases between the germline ends. This CDR3 comprises 15 residues. CDR3 nucleotides: TGTGCCAGCAGTATAGCGCGTAGCTCCTACAATGAGCAGTTCTTC. Protein sequence: CASSIARSSYNEQFF.

This chain connects TRBV4-1 to TRBJ1-6; D unresolved. The V end was cut by 1 base, the J end by 9 bases, with 10 bases between. Germline V CDR1 and CDR2: MGHRA, YSYEKL. The CDR3 extends over 14 amino acids. This CDR3 reads CASSQGTGSSPLHF. In DNA form, the CDR3 reads TGCGCCAGCAGCCAAGGAACGGGGAGTTCACCCCTCCACTTT.

The chain couples TRBV20-1 to TRBJ1-2; possible D gene TRBD1, 5 bases. CDR3 size: 11 residues. Germline V gives CDR1 DFQATT, CDR2 SNEGSKA (reference sequence). V lost 5 bases and J lost 4, with 8 bases in between. The CDR3 loop reads CSAAQGYGYTF. The CDR3 DNA reads TGCAGTGCTGCCCAGGGCTATGGCTACACCTTC.

V and J are TRBV6-1 and TRBJ1-1; D is perhaps TRBD1 (6 bases). CDR1 and CDR2 from the germline V gene are MNHNS and SASEGT. The CDR3 covers 15 residues. With 2 bases removed from V and 2 bases from J, the gap between germline ends came to 12 bases. The CDR3 region is CASSETPGHNTEAFF. The CDR3 DNA reads as TGTGCCAGCAGTGAAACACCGGGACACAACACTGAAGCTTTCTTT.

This chain joins TRBV10-3 and TRBJ1-1, with 8 bases that match TRBD1. The J segment lost 7 bases and the V segment lost 6 bases, leaving 4 bases of the junction unmatched. In germline, CDR1 is ENHRY, CDR2 SYGVKD. The CDR3 contains 12 residues. The CDR3 DNA reads TGTGCCATCAGAACAGGGGGGAATGAAGCTTTCTTT. It encodes CAIRTGGNEAFF.

The V gene is TRBV6-1, the J gene TRBJ2-2, with 9 bases fitting TRBD1. Germline CDR1 and CDR2: MNHNS and SASEGT. V was clipped by 11 bases and J by 2 bases; unmatched bases: 6. The CDR3 covers 14 residues. CDR3 DNA sequence: TGTGCCGGCCAGGACAGGGGAAACACCGGGGAGCTGTTTTTT. Encoded protein: CAGQDRGNTGELFF.

This clone was seen once. The gene calls are TRBV18 and TRBJ1-1; D not certain. The CDR3 has 13 amino acids. The germline gives CDR1 KGHSH, CDR2 LQKENI. V lost 4 bases to trimming and J lost 0 bases, with 6 bases between them. CDR3 nucleotides: TGTGCCAGCTCACAAGAGTTGAACACTGAAGCTTTCTTT. Its protein product is CASSQELNTEAFF.

In nucleotides, the CDR3 is TGTGCCAGCATTGTAGGGGGACAGGGGGTCGCGAGTGAGTCACCCCTCCACTTT. Translating gives CASIVGGQGVASESPLHF. The chain has TRBV28 and TRBJ1-6; 11 bases map to TRBD1. J gave up 10 bases and V 7 bases, and 18 bases lay outside the gene matches. The CDR3 totals 18 residues. CDR1 is MDHEN and CDR2 is SYDVKM in the germline V gene.

This chain uses TRBV6-1 with TRBJ2-5; 8 bases are a match to TRBD2. With 8 bases clipped from V and 5 bases from J, the junction kept 13 bases outside the gene matches. This CDR3 contains 15 residues. Germline V CDR1 and CDR2: MNHNS, SASEGT. The CDR3 DNA reads as TGTGCCAGCGGGAGGGAGGCGGGAGGAGGTGAGACCCAGTACTTC. This gives the protein CASGREAGGGETQYF.

This clone was seen a handful of times. This chain uses TRBV18 with TRBJ2-7; the D is unclear. V was clipped by 3 bases and J by 3 bases, with 15 bases between them. Germline V lookup: CDR1 KGHSH, CDR2 LQKENI. The CDR3 covers 15 residues. The CDR3 coding sequence is TGTGCCAGCTCACCTCCGAGCCTCAAAAACTACGAGCAGTACTTC. Translating it yields CASSPPSLKNYEQYF. Variable domain in full (rest from reference TRBV18 and TRBJ2-7): NAGVMQNPRHLVRRRGQEARLRCSPMKGHSHVYWYRQLPEEGLKFMVYLQKENIIDESGMPKERFSAEFPKEGPSILRIQQVVRGDSAAYFCASSPPSLKNYEQYFGPGTRLTVT.

The chain combines TRBV19 with TRBJ2-5, with D possibly TRBD1 on 6 matching bases. This CDR3 has 13 residues. Germline assignment: CDR1 LNHDA and CDR2 SQIVND (reference sequence). Deletions cut 5 bases from V and 5 bases from J, with 12 bases between. As DNA, the CDR3 is TGTGCCAGTAGTGCGACAGGAGAGGAGACCCAGTACTTC. Translating gives CASSATGEETQYF.

A few counts support this clone. CDR3 in DNA: TGTGCCAGCAGCCAAGATACATCTGTCGGGGGTCTGTTTTTT. The encoded protein is CASSQDTSVGGLFF. The chain employs TRBV4-2 and TRBJ1-4, with D possibly TRBD1 on 5 matching bases. Germline V gives CDR1 LGHNA, CDR2 YNFKEQ. Trimming left V 0 bases short and J 14 bases short, with 16 bases between. The CDR3 loop spans 14 amino acids.

The V call is TRBV7-3, the J call TRBJ2-5; D is uncertain. Per the germline V gene, CDR1 is SGHTA and CDR2 is FQGTGA. This CDR3 has 14 amino acids. V lost 3 bases, J lost 5 bases, and 13 bases lay in between. In DNA, the CDR3 is TGTGCCAGCAGCTTCGCTAGTAATGCGGAGACCCAGTACTTC. It codes for CASSFASNAETQYF.

This clone was detected only once. This sequence joins TRBV10-3 and TRBJ2-7, with TRBD2 matching 11 bases. The germline CDR1 and CDR2 sequences are ENHRY and SYGVKD. The CDR3 covers 17 residues. Germline trimming cut 2 bases from V and 7 bases from J; bases unmatched to any gene: 13. In DNA form, the CDR3 reads TGTGCCATCAGTGAGGCCGGAATAGCGGGGGGGTCGGGAGAGCAGTACTTC. This sequence encodes CAISEAGIAGGSGEQYF.

This clone was seen only a few times. J is TRBJ1-1 and V is TRBV6-1, with 8 bases that match TRBD1. V lost 5 bases and J lost 1; bases outside the gene matches: 6. Germline lookup yields CDR1 MNHNS and CDR2 SASEGT. CDR3 length: 15 residues. Here the CDR3 DNA reads TGTGCCAGCAGTACCCCCGGGACAGGGAACACTGAAGCTTTCTTT. Protein: CASSTPGTGNTEAFF.

The chain combines TRBV5-1 with TRBJ2-7; weak D call: TRBD2 (5 bases). This CDR3 region has 14 residues. Germline CDR1 is SGHRS and CDR2 is YFSETQ. Trimming took off 5 bases at V and 5 bases at J, with 17 bases between the two ends. CDR3 amino acids: CASRPREGFDEQYF. CDR3 DNA: TGCGCCAGCAGACCCCGAGAGGGCTTCGACGAGCAGTACTTC. Using reference TRBV5-1 and TRBJ2-7 for the parts outside the CDR3, the full variable domain is KAGVTQTPRYLIKTRGQQVTLSCSPISGHRSVSWYQQTPGQGLQFLFEYFSETQRNKGNFPGRFSGRQFSNSRSEMNVSTLELGDSALYLCASRPREGFDEQYFGPGTRLTVT.

This chain links TRBV6-6 with TRBJ2-5; D might be TRBD2 (7 bases). CDR3 length: 13 amino acids. V was clipped by 4 bases and J by 5 bases, with 11 bases between them. Germline V CDR1 and CDR2: MNHNY, SVGAGI (reference sequence). The CDR3 bases are TGTGCCAGCAGTTCGGGGAGGGGGGAGACCCAGTACTTC. Its translation is CASSSGRGETQYF.

The V gene is TRBV9, the J gene TRBJ1-6, with 8 bases identical to TRBD1. This CDR3 contains 15 residues. Unmatched junction bases numbered 6, after V lost 0 bases and J lost 10 bases. Per germline, CDR1 SGDLS and CDR2 YYNGEE. For the CDR3, the DNA is TGTGCCAGCAGCGTAGCGGACAGGGAAGGGTCACCCCTCCACTTT. The encoded protein is CASSVADREGSPLHF.

The chain recombines TRBV6-1 with TRBJ2-3; TRBD1 might be the D (6 bases). Germline values: CDR1 MNHNS, CDR2 SASEGT. The CDR3 length is 14 residues. Trimming took 6 bases from V and 4 from J, leaving 14 bases between them. The CDR3 DNA is TGTGCCAGCAGCCCTACCAGGGGCGCAGATACGCAGTATTTT. Encoded protein: CASSPTRGADTQYF.

V gene TRBV9 combines with J gene TRBJ1-5; D perhaps matches TRBD1 (6 bases). The V gene's germline CDR1 is SGDLS and CDR2 YYNGEE. V lost 0 bases to trimming and J lost 3 bases, with 13 bases between them. The CDR3 extends over 16 amino acids. DNA of the CDR3: TGTGCCAGCAGCGTAGGTCCAGGGGTAGACAATCAGCCCCAGCATTTT. It encodes CASSVGPGVDNQPQHF. The full variable domain, with the rest looked up from reference TRBV9 and TRBJ1-5, is DSGVTQTPKHLITATGQRVTLRCSPRSGDLSVYWYQQSLDQGLQFLIQYYNGEERAKGNILERFSAQQFPDLHSELNLSSLELGDSALYFCASSVGPGVDNQPQHFGDGTRLSIL.